A single sample is the source of the 32 T cell receptor beta chains below, sequenced in a study of PD-L1 blockade in urothelial cancer. Only in-frame clones appear in the TCRdb table, and some are missing; sequencing was by immunoSEQ multiplex PCR. The table shows 40,000 to 45,000 clones, with roughly 78% occurring only once. The sample here was PBMCs, taken around atezolizumab (anti-PD-L1) treatment. These TCRs come from a man between 65 and 85 years old with urothelial cancer.

For the CDR3, the DNA is TGTGCCAGCAGTGACCGGGGAGATTCACCCCTCCACTTT. It specifies CASSDRGDSPLHF. This rearrangement joins TRBV6-4 to TRBJ1-6; D not certain. The germline gives CDR1 MRHNA, CDR2 SNTAGT. Trimming pared 2 bases from V and 8 bases from J, leaving 7 bases between. The CDR3 has 13 amino acids.

The chain joins TRBV7-8 to TRBJ2-1; 11 bases match TRBD2. The CDR3 length is 15 residues. J gave up 4 bases and V 4 bases, and 3 bases lay outside the gene matches. Germline CDR1 is SGHVS and CDR2 is FQNEAQ. The DNA of the CDR3 is TGTGCCAGCAGCTCCGGGACTAGCGGATACAATGAGCAGTTCTTC. Its translation is CASSSGTSGYNEQFF.

The chain is built from TRBV7-2 and TRBJ2-7; D is perhaps TRBD2 (5 bases). V lost 0 bases, J lost 7 bases, and 10 bases lay in between. Germline values: CDR1 SGHTA, CDR2 FQGNSA. The CDR3 extends over 13 amino acids. CDR3 region: CASSLALAVEQYF. DNA of the CDR3: TGTGCCAGCAGCTTAGCGCTAGCTGTGGAGCAGTACTTC.

The chain carries TRBV5-8 and TRBJ2-1, with 14 bases fitting TRBD2. The length of the CDR3 is 19 residues. The germline V gene encodes CDR1 SGHTS and CDR2 YDEGEE. Unmatched junction bases numbered 10, after V lost 4 bases and J lost 1 base. The CDR3 here is CASSLGLAGVGLSYNEQFF. The CDR3 region has the DNA TGTGCCAGCAGCCTGGGACTAGCGGGAGTAGGCTTGTCCTACAATGAGCAGTTCTTC.

The chain recombines TRBV5-5 with TRBJ2-1, with TRBD1 identical over 7 bases. CDR1 is SGHKS, CDR2 YYEKEE, per germline (reference sequence). There are 16 residues in the CDR3. V was pared by 4 bases and J by 6 bases, with 13 bases of the junction left unmatched. In nucleotides, the CDR3 is TGTGCCAGCAGCCCAGACAGGGAAGGGCTCCTCAATGAGCAGTTCTTC. Its protein product is CASSPDREGLLNEQFF.

The rearrangement joins TRBV5-5 to TRBJ2-6; the D gene is possibly TRBD1 (6 bases). CDR3 length equals 17 residues. V lost 7 bases and J lost 0, with 17 bases in between. Germline CDR1 SGHKS, CDR2 YYEKEE (reference sequence). The CDR3 reads CASSLDRFNSGANVLTF. Here the CDR3 DNA reads TGTGCCAGCTCCTTGGACAGATTCAACTCTGGGGCCAACGTCCTGACTTTC.

This chain connects TRBV2 to TRBJ2-7; TRBD1 is a possible D gene (6 bases). Germline CDR1 and CDR2: SNHLY and FYNNEI. The CDR3 has 12 amino acids. V was cut by 7 bases and J by 6 bases, with 13 bases left in between. The CDR3 protein is CASTNQGSEQYF. The CDR3 DNA sequence: TGTGCCAGCACAAACCAGGGGAGCGAGCAGTACTTC.

This chain joins TRBV4-3 and TRBJ2-1, with TRBD2 identical over 9 bases. V trimming: 0 bases; J trimming: 9 bases; junction bases outside the gene matches: 12. The V gene's germline CDR1 is LGHNA and CDR2 YSLEER. CDR3 size: 17 residues. The CDR3: CASSQEWDWRGGAEQFF. Written as DNA, the CDR3 is TGCGCCAGCAGCCAAGAATGGGACTGGCGGGGGGGCGCTGAGCAGTTCTTC.

The V and J genes are TRBV7-8 and TRBJ2-3, with D perhaps matching TRBD1 (6 bases). The CDR3 has 13 amino acids. Germline-derived CDR1 and CDR2 are SGHVS and FQNEAQ. V lost 3 bases and J lost 4, with 8 bases in between. CDR3 residues: CASSFGGSDTQYF. CDR3 sequence (DNA): TGTGCCAGCAGCTTTGGGGGCTCAGATACGCAGTATTTT.

The chain recombines TRBV18 with TRBJ1-1; D is possibly TRBD1 (6 bases). The length of the CDR3 is 15 residues. Trimming removed 3 bases from V and 5 bases from J, with 16 bases in between. In germline, CDR1 is KGHSH, CDR2 LQKENI. The CDR3 DNA reads TGTGCCAGCTCACCCCGCGAACAGGGTTTTACTGAAGCTTTCTTT. Encoded protein: CASSPREQGFTEAFF. The full variable domain, its missing parts supplied by reference TRBV18 and TRBJ1-1, is NAGVMQNPRHLVRRRGQEARLRCSPMKGHSHVYWYRQLPEEGLKFMVYLQKENIIDESGMPKERFSAEFPKEGPSILRIQQVVRGDSAAYFCASSPREQGFTEAFFGQGTRLTVV.

The V gene is TRBV5-1, the J gene TRBJ2-3; 7 positions match TRBD1. The CDR3 contains 15 residues. V shed 4 bases, J shed 0 bases, and the junction held 5 bases outside the gene matches. Germline assignment: CDR1 SGHRS and CDR2 YFSETQ. CDR3 bases: TGCGCCAGCAGCCGACAGGGTCTTAGCACAGATACGCAGTATTTT. This encodes CASSRQGLSTDTQYF.

This chain connects TRBV27 to TRBJ1-2; D unresolved. The CDR3 runs to 14 residues. The V end lost 2 bases, the J end lost 6 bases, and 13 bases lay between the germline ends. Germline loops: CDR1 MNHEY, CDR2 SMNVEV (reference sequence). CDR3 sequence (DNA): TGTGCCAGCAGTTTAGCGGGGTTTGGAAATGGCTACACCTTC. Protein sequence: CASSLAGFGNGYTF.

This chain connects TRBV9 to TRBJ2-1; D perhaps matches TRBD2 (5 bases). CDR1 is SGDLS, CDR2 YYNGEE, per germline. The CDR3 is 15 amino acids. The ends were cut back, 1 base at V and 4 bases at J, with 12 bases in the middle. The CDR3 nucleotides read TGTGCCAGCAGCGTACTAGCTACTCCTTACAATGAGCAGTTCTTC. It encodes CASSVLATPYNEQFF.

The rearrangement uses TRBV7-3 and TRBJ2-5; 9 bases agree with TRBD2. Trimming removed 1 base from V and 3 bases from J; junction bases left unmatched: 3. This CDR3 has 15 amino acids. Per germline, CDR1 SGHTA and CDR2 FQGTGA. The CDR3 DNA is TGTGCCAGCAGCTTAAGGGGACTAGCCGAAGAGACCCAGTACTTC. Translated, it gives CASSLRGLAEETQYF.

This clone appeared a single time. The CDR3, as DNA: TGTGCCACCAGGCTTGCGGGAGGGCCCTCCGGGGAGCTGTTTTTT. Translating gives CATRLAGGPSGELFF. The gene calls are TRBV6-1 and TRBJ2-2; 9 bases fit TRBD2. This CDR3 is 15 amino acids long. Germline V lookup: CDR1 MNHNS, CDR2 SASEGT. V lost 10 bases, J lost 6 bases, and 12 bases stayed unmatched.

The CDR3: CASKTGTENYNEQFF. The CDR3 DNA reads TGCGCCAGCAAAACCGGGACAGAGAACTACAATGAGCAGTTCTTC. V and J are TRBV5-1 and TRBJ2-1; TRBD1 agrees at 7 bases. Germline CDR1 is SGHRS and CDR2 is YFSETQ. The V and J ends lost 6 bases and 3 bases, in that order; junction bases with no gene match: 9. CDR3 size: 15 residues.

V is TRBV7-6 and J is TRBJ2-1; D is undetermined. V lost 0 bases and J 4 bases, leaving 13 bases between the germline ends. Germline CDR1 and CDR2: SGHVS and FNYEAQ. The CDR3 is made up of 16 amino acids. CDR3 sequence reads: CASSLAGYRVYNEQFF. CDR3 nucleotide sequence: TGTGCCAGCAGCTTAGCGGGCTACCGAGTTTACAATGAGCAGTTCTTC.

The J gene is TRBJ2-3, the V gene TRBV28; TRBD1 aligns across 10 bases. CDR3 size: 15 residues. Germline trimming cut 5 bases from V and 3 bases from J; bases unmatched to any gene: 5. Germline V gives CDR1 MDHEN, CDR2 SYDVKM. The CDR3 coding sequence is TGTGCCAGCAGTACGACAGGGGGCCTAACAGATACGCAGTATTTT. Translating gives CASSTTGGLTDTQYF. Variable domain in full (rest from reference TRBV28 and TRBJ2-3): DVKVTQSSRYLVKRTGEKVFLECVQDMDHENMFWYRQDPGLGLRLIYFSYDVKMKEKGDIPEGYSVSREKKERFSLILESASTNQTSMYLCASSTTGGLTDTQYFGPGTRLTVL.

At least ten counts were recorded for this clone. V gene TRBV28 combines with J gene TRBJ2-7; D is uncertain. The V end was cut by 4 bases, the J end by 2 bases, with 3 bases between. The CDR3 contains 11 residues. Germline-derived CDR1 and CDR2 are MDHEN and SYDVKM. The CDR3, as DNA: TGTGCCAGCAGTTCCACCTACGAGCAGTACTTC. Its protein product is CASSSTYEQYF.

The genes are TRBV18 and TRBJ2-5; 10 nucleotides align to TRBD2. V lost 3 bases to trimming and J lost 2 bases; unmatched junction nucleotides: 12. The CDR3 consists of 18 residues. Per the germline V gene, CDR1 is KGHSH and CDR2 is LQKENI. The CDR3 bases are TGTGCCAGCTCACCCCCTCCCCGGACTAGCGGTTGGCAAGAGACCCAGTACTTC. Encoded protein: CASSPPPRTSGWQETQYF.

This sequence joins TRBV2 and TRBJ1-2; D possibly corresponds to TRBD1 (5 bases). CDR1 and CDR2 (germline): SNHLY, FYNNEI. V shed 7 bases and J shed 2 bases, with 8 bases lying between them. CDR3 length: 12 residues. This chain's CDR3 is CASTQANYGYTF. CDR3 sequence (DNA): TGTGCCAGCACACAGGCCAACTATGGCTACACCTTC.

V is TRBV7-3 and J is TRBJ1-1, with 12 bases that match TRBD1. The CDR3 runs 16 residues. With 3 bases clipped from V and 3 bases from J, the junction kept 5 bases outside the gene matches. CDR1 SGHTA and CDR2 FQGTGA come from the germline V gene. The CDR3 is CASSLGTGGPDTEAFF. The DNA of the CDR3 is TGTGCCAGCAGCTTGGGGACAGGGGGCCCTGACACTGAAGCTTTCTTT.

The rearrangement links TRBV27 to TRBJ2-1, with 10 bases identical to TRBD2. Germline lookup yields CDR1 MNHEY and CDR2 SMNVEV (reference sequence). The CDR3 has 15 residues. Losses at the gene ends were 2 bases for V and 5 bases for J; bases not matched to a gene: 3. CDR3 sequence (DNA): TGTGCCAGCAGTTTACGGACTAGCGGAAACAATGAGCAGTTCTTC. Its protein is CASSLRTSGNNEQFF.

The V call is TRBV7-9, the J call TRBJ2-3; 7 bases line up with TRBD2. Germline values: CDR1 SEHNR, CDR2 FQNEAQ (reference sequence). This CDR3 is 15 amino acids long. J was trimmed by 9 bases and V by 5 bases; bases with no gene match: 14. In nucleotides, the CDR3 is TGTGCCAGCAGCCCCCAATCGGGCGGGAGAGAAACGCAGTATTTT. It codes for CASSPQSGGRETQYF.

The genes are TRBV6-1 and TRBJ1-5; no definite D call. V was clipped by 7 bases and J by 7 bases, with 14 bases between them. CDR3 size: 13 residues. Germline CDR1 MNHNS, CDR2 SASEGT. DNA for the CDR3: TGTGCCAGCATTGCCTCGGGTGGGCAGCCCCAGCATTTT. This translates into CASIASGGQPQHF.

The genes are TRBV27 and TRBJ1-3, with D maybe TRBD1 (6 bases). The CDR3 consists of 15 residues. CDR1 and CDR2 from the germline V gene are MNHEY and SMNVEV (reference sequence). The V end lost 4 bases, the J end lost 4 bases, and 14 bases lay between the germline ends. The CDR3 is CASSSRGARGNTIYF. The CDR3 DNA reads as TGTGCCAGCAGTTCTCGGGGGGCGCGGGGAAACACCATATATTTT.

This sequence joins TRBV7-3 and TRBJ1-6, with D possibly being TRBD1 (5 bases). Per the germline V gene, CDR1 is SGHTA and CDR2 is FQGTGA. The CDR3 runs 13 residues. Trimming left V 5 bases short and J 6 bases short, with 8 bases between. The CDR3 sequence: CASSPGGNSPLHF. The CDR3 coding sequence is TGTGCCAGCAGCCCGGGGGGTAATTCACCCCTCCACTTT.

In this sample, this clone turned up a few times. The J gene is TRBJ1-1, the V gene TRBV5-1, with 9 bases fitting TRBD1. Germline loops: CDR1 SGHRS, CDR2 YFSETQ. The trim removed 4 bases at V and 3 bases at J, leaving 7 bases unmatched. The CDR3 sequence is 15 residues long. The CDR3 DNA sequence: TGCGCCAGCAGCATCTGGACAGGGGTTGACACTGAAGCTTTCTTT. Its protein product is CASSIWTGVDTEAFF.

The chain is built from TRBV6-5 and TRBJ1-2; a weak D match, TRBD1 (5 bases). V was cut by 0 bases and J by 5 bases, with 10 bases left in between. The CDR3 spans 14 residues. Germline values: CDR1 MNHEY, CDR2 SVGAGI. CDR3 loop: CASSYSGAGYGYTF. CDR3 nucleotide sequence: TGTGCCAGCAGTTACTCAGGGGCAGGGTATGGCTACACCTTC.

The chain couples TRBV5-1 to TRBJ2-6; 8 bases fit TRBD1. The CDR3 runs to 16 residues. Unmatched junction bases numbered 3, after V lost 4 bases and J lost 0 bases. Germline loops: CDR1 SGHRS, CDR2 YFSETQ. CDR3 protein: CASSAGQGSGANVLTF. The CDR3 DNA reads as TGCGCCAGCAGCGCAGGACAGGGCTCTGGGGCCAACGTCCTGACTTTC.

This chain links TRBV4-2 with TRBJ2-2, with 12 bases identical to TRBD2. Germline loops: CDR1 LGHNA, CDR2 YNFKEQ. Trimming removed 0 bases from V and 16 bases from J; junction bases left unmatched: 21. The CDR3 covers 19 residues. This chain's CDR3 is CASSQDIGGHTSGRPARFF. CDR3 nucleotide sequence: TGTGCCAGCAGCCAAGACATTGGCGGCCATACTAGCGGGAGGCCCGCCCGGTTTTTT.

V usage is TRBV7-3 and J usage is TRBJ2-2; D call uncertain. Germline lookup yields CDR1 SGHTA and CDR2 FQGTGA. Trimming stripped 2 bases from V and 3 bases from J, with 4 bases between. CDR3 length: 13 amino acids. CDR3 region: CASSLPDTGELFF. DNA of the CDR3: TGTGCCAGCAGCTTACCAGACACCGGGGAGCTGTTTTTT.